What follows are 27 T cell receptor beta chains derived from one specimen sequenced in a study of blood T cell repertoires in COVID-19. Using immunoSEQ multiplex PCR, the repertoire was profiled, and TCRdb retains in-frame clones only, with some absent. The sample has under 200,000 clones; roughly 80% are singletons. The material sequenced was peripheral blood. These receptors came from a man aged 55 to 70 with COVID-19, enrolled during active disease.

The chain employs TRBV24-1 and TRBJ2-6; 10 nucleotides line up with TRBD1. V dropped 4 bases and J dropped 3; count of bases not matched to a gene: 11. CDR1 is KGHDR, CDR2 SFDVKD, per germline. This CDR3 is 19 amino acids long. The CDR3 is CATSESPGQGTRGANVLTF. In DNA, the CDR3 is TGTGCCACCAGTGAAAGTCCGGGACAGGGGACTCGTGGGGCCAACGTCCTGACTTTC.

This clone was counted only a few times. This chain uses TRBV5-1 with TRBJ2-7; a weak D match, TRBD1 (6 bases). Germline-derived CDR1 and CDR2 are SGHRS and YFSETQ. This CDR3 has 14 amino acids. V lost 2 bases and J lost 2, with 11 bases in between. CDR3 loop: CASSLGQPPYEQYF. The DNA for the CDR3 is TGCGCCAGCAGCTTAGGACAGCCCCCCTACGAGCAGTACTTC. The full variable domain, with the rest looked up from reference TRBV5-1 and TRBJ2-7, is KAGVTQTPRYLIKTRGQQVTLSCSPISGHRSVSWYQQTPGQGLQFLFEYFSETQRNKGNFPGRFSGRQFSNSRSEMNVSTLELGDSALYLCASSLGQPPYEQYFGPGTRLTVT.

The J gene is TRBJ2-1, the V gene TRBV11-1; D is possibly TRBD2 (5 bases). This CDR3 has 13 residues. The V and J ends lost 1 base and 6 bases respectively, with 7 bases between them. Germline lookup yields CDR1 SGHAT and CDR2 FQDESV (reference sequence). The CDR3 loop is CASSLEAVNEQFF. Here the CDR3 DNA reads TGTGCCAGCAGCTTAGAAGCGGTCAATGAGCAGTTCTTC.

This clone was observed once. The gene calls are TRBV10-3 and TRBJ1-1; possible D gene TRBD1, 5 bases. The CDR3 is 17 amino acids. Trimming took 3 bases from V and 2 from J, leaving 19 bases between them. Germline V lookup: CDR1 ENHRY, CDR2 SYGVKD. The chain's CDR3 is CAISDSVGPGTNTEAFF. CDR3 coding DNA: TGTGCCATCAGTGATTCGGTGGGGCCAGGGACTAACACTGAAGCTTTCTTT.

The chain has TRBV7-9 and TRBJ2-3; 8 bases match TRBD2. The CDR3 totals 16 residues. V lost 5 bases to trimming and J lost 2 bases; unmatched junction nucleotides: 9. Germline V gives CDR1 SEHNR, CDR2 FQNEAQ (reference sequence). The CDR3 loop is CASSDPAGANTDTQYF. CDR3 in DNA: TGTGCCAGCAGCGATCCAGCGGGAGCGAACACAGATACGCAGTATTTT.

The V and J genes are TRBV7-3 and TRBJ2-7, with 9 bases aligning to TRBD1. There are 16 residues in the CDR3. Germline loops: CDR1 SGHTA, CDR2 FQGTGA. Unmatched junction bases numbered 12, after V lost 4 bases and J lost 5 bases. CDR3 coding DNA: TGTGCCAGCAGCTCACAGGGGGCTGGCCTAGACCACGAGCAGTACTTC. It codes for CASSSQGAGLDHEQYF.

V and J are TRBV6-1 and TRBJ2-7; maybe TRBD1 (5 bases). The V and J ends lost 1 base and 6 bases respectively, with 13 bases between them. This CDR3 has 14 residues. CDR1 MNHNS and CDR2 SASEGT come from the germline V gene. The CDR3 protein is CASSEGGWTLEQYF. CDR3 nucleotides: TGTGCCAGCAGTGAAGGGGGCTGGACCCTCGAGCAGTACTTC.

This chain links TRBV19 with TRBJ2-1, with 10 nucleotides matching TRBD1. Unmatched junction bases numbered 7, after V lost 10 bases and J lost 7 bases. CDR3 length equals 13 residues. Looked up from germline, CDR1 is LNHDA and CDR2 is SQIVND (reference sequence). CDR3 nucleotides: TGTGCCACTCGGGACAGGGGAGGGAATGAGCAGTTCTTC. It is translated as CATRDRGGNEQFF.

The V and J genes are TRBV18 and TRBJ1-6, with D perhaps TRBD1 (5 bases). The CDR3 runs to 14 residues. Trimming took 6 bases from V and 6 from J, leaving 12 bases between them. Germline V lookup: CDR1 KGHSH, CDR2 LQKENI. The CDR3 coding sequence is TGTGCCAGCTCGCGCGACAGAGTTAATTCACCCCTCCACTTT. It is translated as CASSRDRVNSPLHF.

The chain is built from TRBV27 and TRBJ2-5, with D possibly matching TRBD1 (7 bases). V gave up 3 bases and J gave up 4 bases, with 18 bases separating them. The CDR3 runs to 16 residues. Germline-derived CDR1 and CDR2 are MNHEY and SMNVEV (reference sequence). CDR3 bases: TGTGCCAGCAGTTTCGGTTCAGGGGGGCGAGGAGAGACCCAGTACTTC. Its translation is CASSFGSGGRGETQYF.

V is TRBV29-1 and J is TRBJ2-2, with 7 bases lining up with TRBD2. Germline V lookup: CDR1 SQVTM, CDR2 ANQGSEA. Trimming at V came to 8 bases and at J to 4 bases, leaving 13 bases not matched to a gene. The CDR3 is made up of 15 amino acids. Written as DNA, the CDR3 is TGCAGCTGTTGGGGGGGGAAAATGGGCACCGGGGAGCTGTTTTTT. Translation: CSCWGGKMGTGELFF.

V usage is TRBV13 and J usage is TRBJ1-2, with D tentatively TRBD1 (6 bases). The CDR3 totals 13 residues. Germline V lookup: CDR1 PRHDT, CDR2 FYEKMQ (reference sequence). V was cut by 1 base and J by 5 bases, with 8 bases left in between. The CDR3 nucleotides are TGTGCCAGCAGCTTAGACAGGGCTTATGGCTACACCTTC. Encoded protein: CASSLDRAYGYTF. The entire variable domain, with the rest obtained from reference TRBV13 and TRBJ1-2, is as follows: AAGVIQSPRHLIKEKRETATLKCYPIPRHDTVYWYQQGPGQDPQFLISFYEKMQSDKGSIPDRFSAQQFSDYHSELNMSSLELGDSALYFCASSLDRAYGYTFGSGTRLTVV.

This rearrangement joins TRBV7-7 to TRBJ2-5; D possibly corresponds to TRBD2 (6 bases). CDR3 length: 15 amino acids. CDR1 is SSHAT, CDR2 FNYEAQ, per germline (reference sequence). Trimming cost V 1 base and J 5 bases, with 14 bases left between them. CDR3 in amino acids: CASSLVLAWEETQYF. In DNA, the CDR3 is TGTGCCAGCAGCTTAGTGCTAGCGTGGGAGGAGACCCAGTACTTC.

This chain joins TRBV10-2 and TRBJ1-2; 7 positions match TRBD1. The length of the CDR3 is 14 residues. Germline V lookup: CDR1 WSHSY, CDR2 SAAADI. The junction had 8 bases not matched to a gene; V was cut back by 6 bases and J by 4 bases. The CDR3 DNA reads TGCGCCAGCAGAGAGGGGCAGGGGGGCTATGGCTACACCTTC. This translates into CASREGQGGYGYTF.

This chain uses TRBV7-2 with TRBJ2-4, with D maybe TRBD1 (7 bases). This CDR3 comprises 14 residues. Germline V gene sequence: CDR1 SGHTA, CDR2 FQGNSA. V was shortened by 6 bases and J by 3 bases, with 12 bases between the two germline ends. This CDR3 is CASRTQGGKNIQYF. CDR3 DNA: TGTGCCAGCAGGACCCAGGGGGGCAAAAACATTCAGTACTTC.

The genes are TRBV13 and TRBJ1-1, with a possible D match to TRBD1 (6 bases). The V gene's germline CDR1 is PRHDT and CDR2 FYEKMQ (reference sequence). The CDR3 has 14 amino acids. Between the trimmed V and J ends, which lost 4 bases and 4 bases, there was a span of 13 bases. The CDR3 spells CASSSTGLGTEAFF. Written as DNA, the CDR3 is TGTGCCAGCAGCTCTACAGGGTTGGGCACTGAAGCTTTCTTT.

The rearrangement uses TRBV2 and TRBJ2-7; D unresolved. This CDR3 is 13 amino acids long. The germline V gene has CDR1 SNHLY and CDR2 FYNNEI. V gave up 7 bases and J gave up 5 bases, with 15 bases separating them. The CDR3 DNA reads TGTGCCAGCACCTCAAGAGGTCGGCACGAGCAGTACTTC. Amino acids: CASTSRGRHEQYF.

The V gene is TRBV19, the J gene TRBJ1-1; D not certain. Trimming removed 4 bases at V and 0 bases at J, with 12 bases between. Germline lookup yields CDR1 LNHDA and CDR2 SQIVND (reference sequence). There are 15 residues in the CDR3. The CDR3 sequence is CASSSRESLNTEAFF. The CDR3 DNA follows: TGTGCCAGTAGTAGCCGTGAGTCTTTGAACACTGAAGCTTTCTTT.

The chain recombines TRBV18 with TRBJ1-1; D gene ambiguous. The V end lost 4 bases, the J end lost 0 bases, and 6 bases lay between the germline ends. Germline CDR1 is KGHSH and CDR2 is LQKENI. The CDR3 consists of 13 residues. The chain's CDR3 is CASSLGMNTEAFF. The CDR3 region has the DNA TGTGCCAGCTCACTCGGGATGAACACTGAAGCTTTCTTT.

V is TRBV30 and J is TRBJ1-2, with TRBD1 as a possible D gene (5 bases). The CDR3 loop spans 15 amino acids. V was pared by 0 bases and J by 6 bases, with 17 bases between. Germline CDR1 and CDR2: GTSNPN and SVGIG (reference sequence). The CDR3 loop is CAWSVWAGTQDGYTF. CDR3 DNA sequence: TGTGCCTGGAGTGTATGGGCCGGGACTCAGGATGGCTACACCTTC. The complete variable domain, with remaining parts taken from reference TRBV30 and TRBJ1-2, reads SQTIHQWPATLVQPVGSPLSLECTVEGTSNPNLYWYRQAAGRGLQLLFYSVGIGQISSEVPQNLSASRPQDRQFILSSKKLLLSDSGFYLCAWSVWAGTQDGYTFGSGTRLTVV.

The gene calls are TRBV7-9 and TRBJ2-6, with D possibly TRBD2 on 5 matching bases. V lost 3 bases, J lost 5 bases, and 5 bases lay in between. Looked up from germline, CDR1 is SEHNR and CDR2 is FQNEAQ (reference sequence). The CDR3 contains 13 residues. The CDR3 sequence: CASSLDWANVLTF. CDR3 in DNA: TGTGCCAGCAGCTTGGACTGGGCCAACGTCCTGACTTTC.

The V and J genes are TRBV7-9 and TRBJ1-5, with 10 positions matching TRBD1. This CDR3 is built from 15 residues. Germline-derived CDR1 and CDR2 are SEHNR and FQNEAQ (reference sequence). V shed 5 bases and J 4 bases; nucleotides not matched to a gene: 5. The CDR3 loop is CASSEGQGTNQPQHF. CDR3 DNA: TGTGCCAGCAGCGAGGGACAGGGGACTAATCAGCCCCAGCATTTT.

There are a few counts of this clone. This chain connects TRBV7-9 to TRBJ2-7; the D is unclear. The germline V gene has CDR1 SEHNR and CDR2 FQNEAQ (reference sequence). This CDR3 is built from 11 residues. The ends were cut back, 2 bases at V and 5 bases at J, with 4 bases in the middle. DNA for the CDR3: TGTGCCAGCAGCTTACGGGACGAGCAGTACTTC. Protein product: CASSLRDEQYF.

This clone was counted between two and nine times. V and J are TRBV30 and TRBJ2-1; 7 bases are a match to TRBD1. The CDR3 sequence is 14 residues long. Germline CDR1 is GTSNPN and CDR2 is SVGIG (reference sequence). Losses at the gene ends were 1 base for V and 3 bases for J; bases not matched to a gene: 3. CDR3 in DNA: TGTGCCTGGAGTGCCGGGACAGTCTACAATGAGCAGTTCTTC. This encodes CAWSAGTVYNEQFF. Based on the CDR3 plus reference TRBV30 and TRBJ2-1, the full variable domain is SQTIHQWPATLVQPVGSPLSLECTVEGTSNPNLYWYRQAAGRGLQLLFYSVGIGQISSEVPQNLSASRPQDRQFILSSKKLLLSDSGFYLCAWSAGTVYNEQFFGPGTRLTVL.

This sequence joins TRBV5-1 and TRBJ1-3; TRBD1 agrees at 7 bases. With V trimmed by 0 bases and J by 2 bases, 2 bases remained unmatched. Germline CDR1 SGHRS, CDR2 YFSETQ. The CDR3 contains 15 residues. The CDR3 region has the DNA TGCGCCAGCAGCTTGGCGACAGGGACTGGAAACACCATATATTTT. Its protein is CASSLATGTGNTIYF.

This clone has just a few counts. V is TRBV19 and J is TRBJ1-3, with D uncertain. Germline V gene data show CDR1 as LNHDA and CDR2 as SQIVND (reference sequence). Trimming took off 7 bases at V and 0 bases at J, with 13 bases between the two ends. This CDR3 is built from 15 residues. Here the CDR3 reads CASTPAGSSGNTIYF. CDR3 in DNA: TGTGCCAGTACCCCAGCCGGGAGCTCTGGAAACACCATATATTTT.

This clone was detected only a few times. The chain has TRBV13 and TRBJ1-3; D call uncertain. This CDR3 region has 14 residues. CDR1 PRHDT and CDR2 FYEKMQ come from the germline V gene (reference sequence). Trimming shortened V by 3 bases and J by 1 base, and 7 bases separated the two germline ends. The CDR3 DNA sequence: TGTGCCAGCAGCTTGGGCGGGTCTGGAAACACCATATATTTT. It translates to CASSLGGSGNTIYF. Supplemented by reference TRBV13 and TRBJ1-3, the full variable domain reads AAGVIQSPRHLIKEKRETATLKCYPIPRHDTVYWYQQGPGQDPQFLISFYEKMQSDKGSIPDRFSAQQFSDYHSELNMSSLELGDSALYFCASSLGGSGNTIYFGEGSWLTVV.